This T cell receptor (beta chain) was observed in a study of cytomegalovirus exposure and HLA in healthy donors. Study-wide points: An analysis done earlier found most TCR beta V segments productive about 87% or about 30% of the time. TCR beta sequences numbering under 20,000 were associated with HLA alleles at 0.05 false discovery rate in a later analysis.

A remark on this clone: Its antigen is unidentified.

Amplification used 60 Vbeta primers and 13 Jbeta primers. Profiling relied on immunoSEQ multiplex PCR, and the TCRdb table lists in-frame clones only, not all of them. The repertoire consists of more than 130,000 clones, with roughly four fifths occurring once and the leading ten covering approximately 4.9%. Germline CDR1 reads SGHDT; CDR2 reads YYEEEE. CDR3 length: 14 amino acids. J is TRBJ2-5 and V is TRBV5-6; tentative D call: TRBD2 (7 bases). The DNA end is a closer match to TRBJ2-7, so the J assignment may be wrong. This TCR was sampled from a woman aged 45-65 years in good health and CMV-seronegative. Input material: PBMCs. The CDR3 sequence is CASSFGGGPYEQYF. Here the CDR3 DNA reads TGTGCCAGCAGCTTTGGCGGGGGCCCCTACGAGCAGTACTTC.